This TCR beta chain is from a study of glioma-infiltrating T cells (dated by TCRdb to 2016 to 2017). Notes on the research overall: Sequencing of TCR alpha- and beta-chain repertoires was performed on glioma tissue, on non-neoplastic brain tissue, and on matched peripheral blood mononuclear cells. Three low-grade glioma patients, fewer than 10 primary glioblastoma patients and three non-glioma patients contributing non-neoplastic brain tissue were included in the paired cohort. To gauge divergence between tissue and blood T-cell populations, every tissue-infiltrating repertoire was compared against the peripheral blood repertoire from the same patient. Paper-wide results and their limitations: Very few CDR3 sequences were found to be shared between tissue and blood, and this scarcity was attributed to high CDR3 diversity and limited sampling. Group comparisons were based on small numbers of patients: three non-neoplastic, three low-grade glioma and 7 to 9 glioblastoma patients. VJ-independent divergence between tissue and blood was found to be below expectation in non-neoplastic patients but above expectation in all gliomas, particularly low-grade gliomas.

For this clonotype: Its antigen target is currently unknown. Base quality data are lacking; no much larger clone is found one base away.

CDR1 and CDR2 were assigned from the germline V gene (reference sequence) as MNHEY and SMNVEV. Spanning cysteine to phenylalanine, the CDR3 consists of 13 amino acids. The read is trimmed to its CDR3 DNA, 39 bases read in frame from base 1. V and J lose 8 bases and 0 bases, and a span of 7 bases separates them. TCR alpha and beta CDR3 regions were amplified with the iRepertoire nested amplicon-rescue multiplex PCR (arm-PCR) platform from RNA. For one-step reverse transcription and amplification, roughly 100-450 ng of tissue mRNA or PBMC total RNA was used as input. After bead purification, a secondary multiplex PCR added Illumina adapters, and libraries were gel-purified between 200 and 400 bp. The libraries contained internal 6-nucleotide barcodes that were used for demultiplexing. Sequencing of the libraries was done on an Illumina MiSeq using 2x220 or 2x250 nucleotide paired-end reads. For the original study's pipeline: Paired reads were merged using FLASH 1.2.11 and aligned with BWA-MEM to the GRCh37 human genome, and TRA and TRB reads were then extracted. For V and J assignment, an IMGT-derived reference of cassette sequences and CDR3 motifs that included pseudogenes was used. Reads were translated in three frames, and productive CDR3s were defined by a C…FGXG motif without stop codons. Unique combinations of V-J cassette pair and CDR3 amino acid sequence were defined as clonotypes. Hamming distance filtering was applied to reads, with thresholds set by the sequence error rate of each sample in mapped regions. The public sequencing data were trimmed at Q25 with fastp and processed into clonotypes with MiXCR by TCRdb, which kept only in-frame beta chains. Every CDR3 protein is listed once, alongside the most common genes and DNA of its rows. TCRdb, not the original authors, processed these V and J calls. The sample table records roughly 10,000 distinct CDR3 sequences; under 60% of these occur just once. The top ten constitute less than 25% of the sample.

This TCR came from a human donor with low-grade glioma or glioblastoma, undergoing nonglioma brain surgery, or in good health (not recorded which). The receptor chain draws on TRBV27 and TRBJ1-4; confidence is insufficient to name the D gene. Sample: glioma tissue, nonneoplastic brain tissue, or PBMCs (not recorded which). The sequence in DNA is TGTGCCAGCCCGGATGCAACTAATGAAAAACTGTTTTTT. Its product reads: CASPDATNEKLFF. Joined to the reference TRBV27 and TRBJ1-4 proteins, this CDR3 gives the full variable domain: EAQVTQNPRYLITVTGKKLTVTCSQNMNHEYMSWYRQDPGLGLRQIYYSMNVEVTDKGDVPEGYKVSRKEKRNFPLILESPSPNQTSLYFCASPDATNEKLFFGSGTQLSVL.